This T cell receptor beta chain was obtained from a study of cytomegalovirus exposure and HLA in healthy donors. The overall study: As an earlier analysis found, 150 million to 200 million T cells yielded 95 million to 130 million unique TCR beta sequences.

Overall study results and limits: When analyzed later, a missense DCLRE1C variant was found to be linked to TCR beta V- and J-gene trimming.

The PCR made use of 60 Vbeta and 13 Jbeta primers. Profiled with immunoSEQ multiplex PCR; TCRdb holds only in-frame clones, not every one. The sample holds fewer than 110,000 clones. As concerns this clone: The target antigen is unknown.

With V trimmed by 3 bases and J by 2 bases, 0 bases remained unmatched. Germline V lookup: CDR1 SGHDT, CDR2 YYEEEE. CDR3 size: 14 residues. The receptor comes from a man in his forties or fifties in good health and CMV-seronegative. The V and J genes are TRBV5-6 and TRBJ1-5; 9 bases match TRBD1. Source material: PBMCs. The chain's CDR3 is CASSWTGGNQPQHF. The CDR3 DNA reads as TGTGCCAGCAGCTGGACAGGGGGCAATCAGCCCCAGCATTTT.